This T cell receptor (beta chain) was documented in a study of T-cell memory formation after mild COVID-19. Details on this clonotype: What it binds is not known.

Germline CDR1 is SGHNT and CDR2 is YYREEE (reference sequence). V was clipped by 6 bases and J by 4 bases; unmatched bases: 8. The CDR3 length is 14 residues. One entry per CDR3 protein, called by TCRdb with MiXCR from the 5' RACE reads. This table holds 200,000 to 250,000 distinct CDR3 sequences, 10% found once. Study-level results: CD4+ bias marked clones expanding day 15 to 37, unlike balanced contracting clones. For contracting clones, CD4+ ones sat mainly in CM and EM, CD8+ in EMRA. Second-wave clones that peaked on day 37 lacked confirmed SARS-CoV-2 specificity.

The specimen sequenced was PBMCs or a T cell subset sorted from them (not recorded which). The clonotype originates from a man aged 18 to 30 who had mild COVID-19 (a few samples of this study predate the infection). Cell type and time point are not known. This sequence joins TRBV5-4 and TRBJ2-5; TRBD1 matches at 8 bases. The CDR3 loop reads CASTTDRGRETQYF. Written as DNA, the CDR3 is TGTGCCAGCACAACCGACAGGGGACGAGAGACCCAGTACTTC.